These 6 T cell receptor beta chains came from one sample sequenced in a study of T cells in Graves' hyperthyroidism and ophthalmopathy. From RNA transcripts, TCR beta CDR3 regions were amplified. HTBI primers were employed in a first-round RT-PCR of the TCR CDR3. TCRdb re-analysed the multiplex PCR reads in MiXCR, keeping a single row per CDR3 protein. The table shows 600,000 to 850,000 distinct CDR3 sequences, with about 19% occurring only once. The specimen sequenced was blood. The receptor set was obtained from a woman between 50 and 59 years old with Graves' hyperthyroidism that later progressed to Graves' ophthalmopathy.

This clonotype came up a few times. The rearrangement joins TRBV30 to TRBJ1-1; 7 bases are shared with TRBD1. V dropped 2 bases and J dropped 5; count of bases not matched to a gene: 8. Germline CDR1 and CDR2: GTSNPN and SVGIG (reference sequence). The CDR3 covers 14 residues. The DNA for the CDR3 is TGTGCCTGGAGTAAAGACAGGGTTGAAACTGAAGCTTTCTTT. Its protein product is CAWSKDRVETEAFF.

As regards this clonotype: A single base separates this from a much larger clone, so it may be a read error. The rearrangement joins TRBV3-1 to TRBJ2-1, with a weak D call TRBD1 (5 bases). Germline V gives CDR1 LGHDT, CDR2 YNNKEL (reference sequence). Trimming took off 4 bases at V and 2 bases at J, with 12 bases between the two ends. The CDR3 runs 15 residues. The CDR3 region is CASSRGRVPYNEQFF. The CDR3 region has the DNA TGTGCCAGCAGCCGGGGCAGGGTCCCCTACAATGAGCAGTTCTTC.

This clonotype was counted ten times or more. The chain couples TRBV7-9 to TRBJ1-1; 8 bases agree with TRBD1. CDR1 is SEHNR, CDR2 FQNEAQ, per germline (reference sequence). The CDR3 loop spans 17 amino acids. J gave up 0 bases and V 6 bases, and 12 bases lay outside the gene matches. DNA of the CDR3: TGTGCCAGCAGACGATCCCCGGACAGGGCCTTGAACACTGAAGCTTTCTTT. This gives the protein CASRRSPDRALNTEAFF.

This clonotype was seen ten or more times. V is TRBV20-1 and J is TRBJ2-7; 7 nucleotides align to TRBD2. From germline, CDR1 is DFQATT and CDR2 SNEGSKA (reference sequence). V lost 3 bases, J lost 0 bases, and 5 bases stayed unmatched. The CDR3 extends over 14 amino acids. CDR3 region: CSARGLLSSYEQYF. The CDR3, as DNA: TGCAGTGCTAGGGGACTATTGAGCTCCTACGAGCAGTACTTC.

This clonotype was observed a handful of times. The rearrangement joins TRBV20-1 to TRBJ2-2, with 9 bases lining up with TRBD1. V shed 0 bases and J 4 bases; nucleotides not matched to a gene: 6. Germline lookup yields CDR1 DFQATT and CDR2 SNEGSKA (reference sequence). The CDR3 sequence is 16 residues long. CDR3 loop: CSARDPGQGRTGELFF. The CDR3 coding sequence is TGCAGTGCTAGAGATCCGGGACAGGGACGCACCGGGGAGCTGTTTTTT.

Of note for this clonotype: Here the CDR3 omits its conserved ending phenylalanine or tryptophan, so a read error is the likely source. The chain couples TRBV6-9 to TRBJ2-5, with 10 bases matching TRBD1. The germline V gene has CDR1 MNHGY and CDR2 SVAAGI. With V trimmed by 3 bases and J by 1 base, 5 bases remained unmatched. The CDR3 spans 16 residues. CDR3 sequence reads: CASSYGRTGGQETQYL. The CDR3 DNA follows: TGTGCCAGCAGTTACGGCCGGACAGGGGGCCAAGAGACCCAGTACCTC.